Listed below are T cell receptor beta chains from one sample, sequenced in a study of somatic mutations in cytotoxic T cells in rheumatoid arthritis. The data were produced by immunoSEQ multiplex PCR, yet TCRdb's version contains in-frame clones alone and is incomplete. The data contain 10,000 to 12,000 clones, about nine tenths of them singletons. Sequencing was performed on CD4+ T cells sorted from blood. All receptors derive from a young woman with rheumatoid arthritis. The CDR3 runs from the conserved cysteine through the conserved F or W. D genes are given only for firm matches. The listing skips clone size in some rows; elsewhere it reads once, few, many or a size class.

>TRBJ1-6|TRBV11-2|NA|NA
TGTGCCAGCAGCTTAGTTCGAGGGTATGGAGATTCACCCCTCCACTTT
CASSLVRGYGDSPLHF
>TRBJ2-7|TRBV7-8|NA|NA
TGTGCCAGCAGCTTAAGGGAGGGGGCCTACGAGCAGTACTTC
CASSLREGAYEQYF
>TRBJ2-5|TRBV28|TRBD2|NA
TGTGCCAGCAGGACTAGCGGGGGGCCCGAACAAGAGACCCAGTACTTC
CASRTSGGPEQETQYF
>TRBJ2-7|TRBV6-1|NA|once
TGTGCCAGCAGTCCTCCCTGGGGCAGCTACGAGCAGTACTTC
CASSPPWGSYEQYF
>TRBJ2-7|TRBV27|NA|NA
TGTGCCAGCAGTCTGGGGCAGGAGCAGTACTTC
CASSLGQEQYF
>TRBJ2-3|TRBV25-1|NA|NA
TGTGCCAGCAGCAAACAGGGCCCCTTTGATACGCAGTATTTT
CASSKQGPFDTQYF
>TRBJ1-2|TRBV28|TRBD1|NA
TGTGCCAGCAGTTCGGCGGACAGGTACTATGGCTACACCTTC
CASSSADRYYGYTF
>TRBJ2-5|TRBV28|NA|NA
TGTGCCAGCAGTCCACGGACTACCCTGCCCAGGGACCAGTACTTC
CASSPRTTLPRDQYF
>TRBJ1-1|TRBV6-5|TRBD1|NA
TGTGCCAGCAGGAAAGCGACAGGGGGCACTGAAGCTTTCTTT
CASRKATGGTEAFF
>TRBJ2-2|TRBV4-1|NA|NA
TGCGCCAGCAGCCAAGTCAGTACCAACACCGGGGAGCTGTTTTTT
CASSQVSTNTGELFF
>TRBJ1-1|TRBV18|NA|NA
TGTGCCAGCTCACCCACAAGGGGAGGGACGGGTGAAGCTTTCTTT
CASSPTRGGTGEAFF
>TRBJ2-2|TRBV21-1|NA|NA
TGTGCCAGCAGCCTAATTCAGGACAGGGGCGGTGGGGAGCTGTTTTTT
CASSLIQDRGGGELFF
>TRBJ2-3|TRBV5-4|NA|NA
TGTGCCAGCAGCTTGGATGCAGGGGGCACAGATACGCAGTATTTT
CASSLDAGGTDTQYF
>TRBJ2-7|TRBV5-8|TRBD2|NA
TGTGCCAGCAGCGGACTAGCGGGGTTCTACGAGCAGTACTTC
CASSGLAGFYEQYF
>TRBJ1-2|TRBV7-2|TRBD1|once
TGTGCCAGCAGCTTAAGGACAGGGGTCTATGGCTACACCTTC
CASSLRTGVYGYTF
>TRBJ2-7|TRBV20-1|NA|NA
TGCAGTGCTACCAGGGTCTACGAGCAGTACTTC
CSATRVYEQYF
>TRBJ2-7|TRBV30|TRBD1|NA
TGTGCCTGGAGTGCCGACAGGGGGGAGCAGTACTTC
CAWSADRGEQYF
>TRBJ2-1|TRBV9|TRBD2|NA
TGTGCCAGCAGCGTAGTAGCGGGGGGGCCCAGTGAGCAGTTCTTC
CASSVVAGGPSEQFF
>TRBJ2-3|TRBV6-1|TRBD2|NA
TGTGCCAGCAGACTAGCGGGCCCTGCCACAGATACGCAGTATTTT
CASRLAGPATDTQYF
>TRBJ2-4|TRBV29-1|TRBD1|NA
TGCAGCGTTCTGGACAGGGGGCTAAAGGACATTCAGTACTTC
CSVLDRGLKDIQYF